The present entry profiles one TCR beta chain with its context. Its antigen is undetermined. This entry comes from a study of T cells after yellow fever vaccination. Study findings and constraints: Repertoires obtained by FACS sorting could include abundant clonotypes that entered as contaminants from the bulk population. CD4 and CD8 compartments shared a small share of clonotypes, likely from convergent recombination. Most clones from primary vaccination resurfaced after the booster (about 95% CD4, around 90% CD8).

TCRdb re-analysed the 5' RACE reads in MiXCR, keeping a single row per CDR3 protein. The sample yields around 360,000 distinct CDR3 sequences, 11% seen once. The clonotype originates from a man between 18 and 35 years old who received the YFV17D yellow fever vaccine. Material: PBMCs, obtained on the day of the first yellow fever vaccination.

This CDR3 is CASSQDLDSRLLETQYF. The CDR3 DNA reads TGTGCCAGCAGCCAAGATCTGGACTCCCGTCTCCTAGAGACCCAGTACTTC. V and J are TRBV14 and TRBJ2-5, with a weak D call TRBD2 (5 bases). Germline assignment: CDR1 SGHDN and CDR2 FVKESK. CDR3 length: 17 residues. Trimming removed 0 bases from V and 4 bases from J, with 18 bases in between.